The next 9 T cell receptor beta chains were all read from a single sample in a study of CDR3 diversity in severe acne. TCRdb reprocessed the PCR reads via MiXCR and lists one record per CDR3 protein. The sample carries 100,000 or so distinct CDR3 sequences, more than 45% recorded once. Sequencing was carried out using blood. The receptors were gathered from a male donor with acne.

This chain links TRBV5-1 with TRBJ2-7; TRBD1 agrees at 9 bases. Looked up from germline, CDR1 is SGHRS and CDR2 is YFSETQ. Unmatched junction bases numbered 8, after V lost 4 bases and J lost 3 bases. CDR3 length equals 15 residues. CDR3 DNA sequence: TGCGCCAGCAGCCCGAGGACAGGGGCCCACTACGAGCAGTACTTC. Protein: CASSPRTGAHYEQYF.

In its sample, this clonotype was seen many times. The chain has TRBV24-1 and TRBJ2-3, with D tentatively TRBD1 (6 bases). The CDR3 has 12 residues. V lost 5 bases and J 7 bases, leaving 9 bases between the germline ends. Per the germline V gene, CDR1 is KGHDR and CDR2 is SFDVKD. In DNA, the CDR3 is TGTGCCACCAGTGTACAGGGAAATACGCAGTATTTT. Translated, it gives CATSVQGNTQYF.

About this clonotype: It may be a read error: a sequence one base away is much more abundant. This chain uses TRBV4-3 with TRBJ2-5; 7 positions agree with TRBD2. V lost 4 bases to trimming and J lost 5 bases; unmatched junction nucleotides: 7. Germline-derived CDR1 and CDR2 are LGHNA and YSLEER. The CDR3 is 14 residues long. The CDR3 spells CASSRDVGGETQYF. In DNA, the CDR3 is TGCGCCAGCAGCCGAGACGTGGGGGGGGAGACCCAGTACTTC.

The chain recombines TRBV7-3 with TRBJ2-5; tentative D call: TRBD2 (6 bases). Germline CDR1 is SGHTA and CDR2 is FQGTGA. The CDR3 sequence is 13 residues long. The V and J ends lost 3 bases and 10 bases respectively, with 15 bases between them. In DNA form, the CDR3 reads TGTGCCAGCAGCTTGGGACTTTACAATGACCAGTACTTC. Translating gives CASSLGLYNDQYF.

This clonotype rates as medium-sized. The chain is built from TRBV7-2 and TRBJ2-7; TRBD2 aligns across 7 bases. The germline gives CDR1 SGHTA, CDR2 FQGNSA. The CDR3 contains 14 residues. Losses at the gene ends were 0 bases for V and 7 bases for J; bases not matched to a gene: 6. This CDR3 reads CASSLALPGGEQYF. The CDR3 DNA follows: TGTGCCAGCAGCTTAGCCCTCCCGGGAGGAGAGCAGTACTTC.

This sequence joins TRBV5-1 and TRBJ1-4; unclear D gene. The CDR3 consists of 17 residues. Trimming removed 0 bases at V and 8 bases at J, with 20 bases between. The germline CDR1 and CDR2 sequences are SGHRS and YFSETQ. The CDR3 is CASSLANDLSRDEKLFF. CDR3 DNA: TGCGCCAGCAGCTTGGCAAACGATCTAAGCAGAGACGAAAAACTGTTTTTT. Full variable domain (outside the CDR3, taken from reference TRBV5-1 and TRBJ1-4): KAGVTQTPRYLIKTRGQQVTLSCSPISGHRSVSWYQQTPGQGLQFLFEYFSETQRNKGNFPGRFSGRQFSNSRSEMNVSTLELGDSALYLCASSLANDLSRDEKLFFGSGTQLSVL.

The J gene is TRBJ1-2, the V gene TRBV15; weak D call: TRBD1 (6 bases). V was clipped by 1 base and J by 5 bases, with 17 bases between them. The CDR3 is made up of 16 amino acids. The germline gives CDR1 LNHNV, CDR2 YYDKDF (reference sequence). The CDR3, as DNA: TGTGCCACCAGCAGAGGAGACGGGACACCAGTATATGGCTACACCTTC. Amino acid sequence: CATSRGDGTPVYGYTF. The full variable domain, rest sourced from reference TRBV15 and TRBJ1-2, is DAMVIQNPRYQVTQFGKPVTLSCSQTLNHNVMYWYQQKSSQAPKLLFHYYDKDFNNEADTPDNFQSRRPNTSFCFLDIRSPGLGDTAMYLCATSRGDGTPVYGYTFGSGTRLTVV.

At least ten counts were recorded for this clonotype. This chain uses TRBV6-5 with TRBJ1-6, with a tentative D call TRBD1 (5 bases). The germline V gene encodes CDR1 MNHEY and CDR2 SVGAGI. Between the trimmed V and J ends, which lost 3 bases and 0 bases, there was a span of 21 bases. The CDR3 is made up of 20 amino acids. CDR3 residues: CASSYRADNYKSSYNSPLHF. In nucleotides, the CDR3 is TGTGCCAGCAGTTATCGGGCGGACAATTATAAGAGCTCCTATAATTCACCCCTCCACTTT.

This clonotype was detected ten times or more. The chain has TRBV6-1 and TRBJ1-1; D not certain. Germline V CDR1 and CDR2: MNHNS, SASEGT. The V end was cut by 1 base, the J end by 11 bases, with 8 bases between. There are 11 residues in the CDR3. CDR3 DNA sequence: TGTGCCAGCAGTGAAGTTGTTGAGGCTTTCTTT. It specifies CASSEVVEAFF.